A single sample is the source of the 3 T cell receptor beta chains below, sequenced in a study of T cell responses to AZD1222 COVID-19 vaccine. Libraries were prepared by immunoSEQ multiplex PCR; TCRdb keeps only in-frame clonotypes and omits some of them. In the table there are roughly 44,000 clones, 65% to 85% of which are singletons. The specimen was peripheral blood, collected on day 0 of AZD1222 vaccination. All receptors derive from an adult in good health.

The chain couples TRBV3-1 (or the pseudogene TRBV3-2) to TRBJ1-4; 7 bases line up with TRBD1. The CDR3 is 15 residues long. J gave up 1 base and V 1 base, and 0 bases lay outside the gene matches. Germline CDR1 and CDR2: LGHDT and YNNKEL (reference sequence). The CDR3 protein is CASSQGQGTNEKLFF. The CDR3 bases are TGTGCCAGCAGCCAAGGACAGGGAACTAATGAAAAACTGTTTTTT.

The V gene is TRBV10-2, the J gene TRBJ2-5; D ambiguous. CDR1 is WSHSY, CDR2 SAAADI, per germline. V lost 3 bases to trimming and J lost 5 bases, with 4 bases between them. CDR3 length: 11 amino acids. The CDR3 DNA is TGCGCCAGCAGTGATCGGGAGACCCAGTACTTC. Encoded protein: CASSDRETQYF.

The gene calls are TRBV5-1 and TRBJ1-4; D ambiguous. The germline V gene encodes CDR1 SGHRS and CDR2 YFSETQ. The CDR3 consists of 15 residues. V was trimmed by 4 bases and J by 3 bases, leaving 13 bases between them. The CDR3 sequence is CASSPSGPANEKLFF. The CDR3 DNA sequence: TGCGCCAGCAGCCCCTCCGGGCCCGCTAATGAAAAACTGTTTTTT.